The clone carrying this TCR beta chain was picked up many times. Its antigen is not known. MiXCR was run by TCRdb on the reads, yielding one entry per CDR3 protein. The profile shows a few hundred thousand distinct CDR3 sequences, about 39% of them singletons. This sample is part of a study of T cell repertoires in cytomegalovirus infection. This CDR3 is 15 amino acids long. Germline values: CDR1 SGHTA, CDR2 FQGNSA. With 5 bases clipped from V and 2 bases from J, the junction kept 5 bases outside the gene matches. The study, taken as a whole, reports: What dominated the ex vivo response were HLA-C-restricted CMV-specific TCR beta clonotypes. CMV carriers having the relevant HLA were flagged by cumulative public TCR beta family frequency.

The specimen comprised cultured PBMCs, sampled from culture after CMV antigen stimulation. The rearrangement links TRBV7-2 to TRBJ2-2; 7 bases fit TRBD2. The receptor comes from a human donor in good health (CMV status not recorded). Some clones in this sample may be carry-over from other donors' samples. This chain's CDR3 is CASSNPGLNTGELFF. The CDR3 nucleotides are TGTGCCAGCAGCAACCCGGGACTAAACACCGGGGAGCTGTTTTTT.